The 18 T cell receptor beta chains presented below share a single source sample, sequenced in a study of shared clonotypes between healthy human individuals. Measured with immunoSEQ multiplex PCR; TCRdb has only the in-frame clones, and not every one. The data show approximately 1.9 million clones, about 93% seen once. Naive CD8 populations comprised CD45RO-negative cells positively selected for CCR7, excluding terminally differentiated effector memory CD45RA+ cells. Specimen: naive CD8+ T cells from PBMCs. The receptors here all came from a man younger than 35 in good health. Some clones in this sample may be carry-over from other donors' samples.

The V call is TRBV7-9, the J call TRBJ2-1; no firm D call. Germline-derived CDR1 and CDR2 are SEHNR and FQNEAQ (reference sequence). Trimming pared 5 bases from V and 8 bases from J, leaving 13 bases between. This CDR3 spans 13 amino acids. The CDR3 DNA reads TGTGCCAGCAGCCCTCCAGATTCCGATGAGCAGTTCTTC. Its protein is CASSPPDSDEQFF.

The V and J genes are TRBV6-5 and TRBJ2-6; D is ambiguous. Trimming stripped 4 bases from V and 1 base from J, with 11 bases between. This CDR3 has 16 residues. Germline loops: CDR1 MNHEY, CDR2 SVGAGI. The CDR3 nucleotides are TGTGCCAGCAGTTCCCTAGGGCGTTCTGGGGCCAACGTCCTGACTTTC. It codes for CASSSLGRSGANVLTF.

This clone appeared a few times. Within the sample, other DNA sequences also encode this same CDR3. The V gene is TRBV9, the J gene TRBJ1-1; the D is unclear. The V and J ends lost 0 bases and 2 bases respectively, with 2 bases between them. Germline CDR1 and CDR2: SGDLS and YYNGEE. The CDR3 has 12 residues. The CDR3 bases are TGTGCCAGCAGCGTAGTAAACACTGAAGCTTTCTTT. Its protein product is CASSVVNTEAFF.

This sequence joins TRBV4-3 and TRBJ2-1; D ambiguous. This CDR3 contains 13 residues. V lost 3 bases, J lost 5 bases, and 8 bases lay in between. Germline CDR1 reads LGHNA; CDR2 reads YSLEER. The CDR3 spells CASSHNGDNEQFF. The CDR3 DNA sequence: TGCGCCAGCAGCCATAATGGGGACAATGAGCAGTTCTTC.

The chain has TRBV6-1 and TRBJ1-1, with D possibly being TRBD1 (5 bases). V lost 6 bases to trimming and J lost 4 bases, with 15 bases between them. Per germline, CDR1 MNHNS and CDR2 SASEGT. CDR3 length equals 14 residues. The CDR3, as DNA: TGTGCCAGCAGCTTGGTGGGGGAGAGCACTGAAGCTTTCTTT. This gives the protein CASSLVGESTEAFF.

As to this clone: The CDR3 end shows no conserved phenylalanine or tryptophan, and so a read error is likely. V and J are TRBV28 and TRBJ2-7; D may be TRBD2 (5 bases). CDR3 length: 13 amino acids. V was clipped by 7 bases and J by 1 base, with 11 bases between them. Germline CDR1 and CDR2: MDHEN and SYDVKM. CDR3 amino acids: CASTPGFSYEQYL. For the CDR3, the DNA is TGTGCCAGCACTCCGGGATTTTCCTACGAGCAGTACCTC.

This chain links TRBV27 with TRBJ1-1; a possible D gene is TRBD1 (6 bases). Germline V CDR1 and CDR2: MNHEY, SMNVEV (reference sequence). The CDR3 spans 16 residues. V was cut by 6 bases and J by 4 bases, with 21 bases left in between. The DNA for the CDR3 is TGTGCCAGCAGAGCCCAGGGCAGGGGCGGGAGCACTGAAGCTTTCTTT. It codes for CASRAQGRGGSTEAFF.

The CDR3 spells CASSLPPPLGGRGTDTQYF. CDR3 sequence (DNA): TGTGCCAGCAGTTTACCCCCCCCGCTCGGGGGGAGGGGCACAGATACGCAGTATTTT. The chain carries TRBV28 and TRBJ2-3; TRBD2 agrees at 7 bases. The CDR3 consists of 19 residues. CDR1 is MDHEN, CDR2 SYDVKM, per germline. The V gene end was trimmed by 2 bases and the J gene end by 1 base; junction bases not matched to a gene: 15.

V is TRBV7-9 and J is TRBJ2-1; either TRBD1 or TRBD2 may fit D (5 bases each). This CDR3 spans 16 amino acids. CDR1 SEHNR and CDR2 FQNEAQ come from the germline V gene (reference sequence). Between the trimmed V and J ends, which lost 1 base and 5 bases, there was a span of 15 bases. The DNA of the CDR3 is TGTGCCAGCAGCTTAGTAGCTGTGAGGGGTGACAATGAGCAGTTCTTC. This translates into CASSLVAVRGDNEQFF.

The chain links TRBV5-1 to TRBJ2-7; 13 bases map to TRBD2. Germline assignment: CDR1 SGHRS and CDR2 YFSETQ. The CDR3 spans 18 residues. V gave up 2 bases and J gave up 6 bases; unmatched junction bases: 14. CDR3 in amino acids: CASSLPTTSGRASGEQYF. The CDR3 DNA sequence: TGCGCCAGCAGCTTACCCACCACTAGCGGGAGGGCCTCCGGCGAGCAGTACTTC.

The chain uses TRBV13 and TRBJ1-2; no definite D call. Looked up from germline, CDR1 is PRHDT and CDR2 is FYEKMQ (reference sequence). The CDR3 has 16 amino acids. Trimming stripped 1 base from V and 0 bases from J, with 12 bases between. The CDR3, as DNA: TGTGCCAGCAGCTTAGAAGTCACAGCGTCTAACTATGGCTACACCTTC. Protein: CASSLEVTASNYGYTF. Full variable domain (remainder filled in from reference TRBV13 and TRBJ1-2): AAGVIQSPRHLIKEKRETATLKCYPIPRHDTVYWYQQGPGQDPQFLISFYEKMQSDKGSIPDRFSAQQFSDYHSELNMSSLELGDSALYFCASSLEVTASNYGYTFGSGTRLTVV.

V and J are TRBV14 and TRBJ1-3; no clear D. With 4 bases removed from V and 3 bases from J, the gap between germline ends came to 16 bases. The CDR3 totals 16 residues. Germline lookup yields CDR1 SGHDN and CDR2 FVKESK. The CDR3 sequence is CASSPPEGVGGNTIYF. The DNA for the CDR3 is TGTGCCAGCAGCCCTCCAGAGGGCGTCGGTGGAAACACCATATATTTT. The variable domain in full, completed from reference TRBV14 and TRBJ1-3, reads EAGVTQFPSHSVIEKGQTVTLRCDPISGHDNLYWYRRVMGKEIKFLLHFVKESKQDESGMPNNRFLAERTGGTYSTLKVQPAELEDSGVYFCASSPPEGVGGNTIYFGEGSWLTVV.

The rearrangement links TRBV5-6 to TRBJ1-4, with D hard to call. Trimming removed 4 bases from V and 5 bases from J, with 21 bases in between. This CDR3 contains 17 residues. From germline, CDR1 is SGHDT and CDR2 YYEEEE. Written as DNA, the CDR3 is TGTGCCAGCAGCCTGATTCCCTCGGAGACGAGGAATGAAAAACTGTTTTTT. Translation gives CASSLIPSETRNEKLFF.

The chain employs TRBV6-6 and TRBJ2-7, with 7 positions matching TRBD2. Germline loops: CDR1 MNHNY, CDR2 SVGAGI (reference sequence). V trimming: 4 bases; J trimming: 2 bases; junction bases outside the gene matches: 2. This CDR3 is built from 13 residues. CDR3 nucleotides: TGTGCCAGCAGTTTCGGGACTACCTACGAGCAGTACTTC. It specifies CASSFGTTYEQYF.

J is TRBJ1-2 and V is TRBV7-9, with 11 bases matching TRBD1. CDR3 size: 15 residues. V gave up 4 bases and J gave up 7 bases; unmatched junction bases: 8. Germline-derived CDR1 and CDR2 are SEHNR and FQNEAQ (reference sequence). CDR3 amino acids: CASSSGTGGGLGYTF. The CDR3 DNA reads as TGTGCCAGCAGCTCCGGGACAGGGGGGGGCCTTGGCTACACCTTC.

The chain carries TRBV28 and TRBJ1-1, with TRBD1 as a possible D gene (5 bases). V lost 5 bases, J lost 3 bases, and 13 bases lay in between. Germline CDR1 and CDR2: MDHEN and SYDVKM. The CDR3 is made up of 14 amino acids. The CDR3 spells CASSPLTRDTEAFF. The DNA of the CDR3 is TGTGCCAGCAGTCCCCTTACCAGGGACACTGAAGCTTTCTTT.

The V gene is TRBV19, the J gene TRBJ1-5, with D tentatively TRBD1 (5 bases). The CDR3 is 14 residues long. V shed 4 bases and J shed 5 bases, with 12 bases lying between them. Germline-derived CDR1 and CDR2 are LNHDA and SQIVND (reference sequence). CDR3 residues: CASSNRDYHQPQHF. The CDR3, as DNA: TGTGCCAGTAGTAACCGGGACTATCATCAGCCCCAGCATTTT.

This chain uses TRBV28 with TRBJ1-5, with 8 bases matching TRBD1. CDR1 MDHEN and CDR2 SYDVKM come from the germline V gene. The CDR3 totals 15 residues. Trimming removed 5 bases from V and 6 bases from J; junction bases left unmatched: 9. CDR3 sequence (DNA): TGTGCCAGCAGTCAGGGGGCGGAGGCCGGTCAGCCCCAGCATTTT. Its protein is CASSQGAEAGQPQHF.